Listed here are 29 T cell receptor beta chains from one sample, sequenced in a study of regulatory T cells in long-lasting Graves disease. Time point defined: newly diagnosed GD, antithyroid drugs for less than 3 months. Generation of the TCR library employed RNA extracted from PBMCs. Libraries of TCR beta came from iRepertoire HTBI primers plus Arm-PCR of CDR3 regions. TCRdb reprocessed the multiplex PCR reads via MiXCR and lists one record per CDR3 protein. Here the sample spans about 530,000 distinct CDR3 sequences, about 16% being singletons. These sequences were also reported in another study, on T cells in Graves' hyperthyroidism and ophthalmopathy.

The sample consisted of peripheral blood mononuclear cells (PBMCs), taken at new diagnosis, from a patient treated with antithyroid drugs. The source is a middle-aged woman with Graves disease.

This chain connects TRBV19 to TRBJ2-1; TRBD2 is a possible D gene (5 bases). CDR1 LNHDA and CDR2 SQIVND come from the germline V gene (reference sequence). The CDR3 is 14 residues long. The V and J ends lost 3 bases and 8 bases respectively, with 14 bases between them. CDR3 loop: CASSIVLAIHEQFF. CDR3 nucleotide sequence: TGTGCCAGTAGTATTGTCCTAGCTATCCATGAGCAGTTCTTC.

Ten or more counts support this clonotype. The rearrangement links TRBV12-3 or TRBV12-4 to TRBJ1-1; D may be TRBD1 (6 bases). The CDR3 contains 15 residues. Trimming took 5 bases from V and 1 from J, leaving 14 bases between them. CDR3: CASSGLQGRNTEAFF. The DNA for the CDR3 is TGTGCCAGCAGTGGCCTACAGGGAAGGAACACTGAAGCTTTCTTT.

The V call is TRBV11-2, the J call TRBJ1-5; 7 bases are shared with TRBD1. The CDR3 extends over 15 amino acids. The junction had 10 bases not matched to a gene; V was cut back by 5 bases and J by 6 bases. The germline CDR1 and CDR2 sequences are SGHAT and FQNNGV. CDR3 in amino acids: CASSQDDRVGQPQHF. DNA of the CDR3: TGTGCCAGCAGCCAAGATGACAGGGTCGGTCAGCCCCAGCATTTT.

The gene calls are TRBV2 and TRBJ1-4; 8 bases align to TRBD1. CDR1 is SNHLY and CDR2 is FYNNEI in the germline V gene. This CDR3 is built from 14 residues. With V trimmed by 6 bases and J by 7 bases, 7 bases remained unmatched. Written as DNA, the CDR3 is TGTGCCAGCAGGACAGGGGCCACCACTGAAAAACTGTTTTTT. This translates into CASRTGATTEKLFF.

The chain recombines TRBV7-2 with TRBJ2-1; 7 bases map to TRBD2. CDR1 is SGHTA, CDR2 FQGNSA, per germline. Trimming cost V 6 bases and J 7 bases; bases outside gene matches: 6. CDR3 size: 13 residues. The CDR3 here is CASSKGSGNEQFF. The CDR3 DNA reads TGTGCCAGCAGTAAAGGTAGCGGGAATGAGCAGTTCTTC.

In this sample, this clonotype turned up many times. The chain has TRBV20-1 and TRBJ2-7; 7 nucleotides agree with TRBD2. This CDR3 comprises 14 residues. Trimming took 0 bases from V and 3 from J; bases not matched to a gene: 5. CDR1 DFQATT and CDR2 SNEGSKA come from the germline V gene (reference sequence). The CDR3 reads CSARDKAGLYEQYF. The CDR3 DNA sequence: TGCAGTGCTAGAGATAAAGCGGGGCTCTACGAGCAGTACTTC.

This clonotype was observed at least ten times. This chain joins TRBV6-1 and TRBJ1-5; unclear D gene. Germline CDR1 MNHNS, CDR2 SASEGT. V was cut by 5 bases and J by 0 bases, with 20 bases left in between. The length of the CDR3 is 18 residues. The CDR3 DNA follows: TGTGCCAGCAGTCAAAGCCGTACACCCACGGATAGCAATCAGCCCCAGCATTTT. Its translation is CASSQSRTPTDSNQPQHF.

V gene TRBV7-2 combines with J gene TRBJ2-5, with TRBD1 matching over 7 bases. The CDR3 totals 15 residues. V shed 4 bases and J 6 bases; nucleotides not matched to a gene: 11. CDR1 and CDR2 (germline): SGHTA, FQGNSA. DNA of the CDR3: TGTGCCAGCAGCTCGACAGGGTGGTTACAACAGACCCAGTACTTC. Protein sequence: CASSSTGWLQQTQYF. The variable domain in full, completed from reference TRBV7-2 and TRBJ2-5, reads GAGVSQSPSNKVTEKGKDVELRCDPISGHTALYWYRQSLGQGLEFLIYFQGNSAPDKSGLPSDRFSAERTGGSVSTLTIQRTQQEDSAVYLCASSSTGWLQQTQYFGPGTRLLVL.

The table lists this clonotype with a count of one. Since the CDR3 does not end with the conserved phenylalanine or tryptophan, this likely comes from a read error. The chain carries TRBV7-9 and TRBJ2-1; 7 bases line up with TRBD2. Germline CDR1 reads SEHNR; CDR2 reads FQNEAQ (reference sequence). V was pared by 5 bases and J by 9 bases, with 13 bases of the junction left unmatched. The CDR3 runs to 15 residues. For the CDR3, the DNA is TGTGCCAGCAGCCCCCGGAGCGGGGAGACCAGTGAGCAGTTCCTC. Protein: CASSPRSGETSEQFL.

This clonotype was counted between two and nine times. This sequence joins TRBV12-3 or TRBV12-4 and TRBJ2-2; 8 bases are shared with TRBD2. The length of the CDR3 is 16 residues. After removal of 7 bases from V and 2 bases from J, the junction contained 9 bases not matched to a gene. The CDR3 sequence is CASIWGSGVNTGELFF. CDR3 DNA sequence: TGTGCCAGCATCTGGGGTAGCGGGGTTAACACCGGGGAGCTGTTTTTT.

J is TRBJ1-3 and V is TRBV2, with unresolved D. In germline, CDR1 is SNHLY, CDR2 FYNNEI. The CDR3 extends over 15 amino acids. V lost 5 bases to trimming and J lost 1 base, with 12 bases between them. CDR3 sequence reads: CASSSPRASGNTIYF. CDR3 nucleotide sequence: TGTGCCAGCAGTTCCCCTCGGGCGTCTGGAAACACCATATATTTT.

This clonotype was seen many times. The CDR3 protein is CASSLMGALDTGELFF. The CDR3 nucleotides are TGTGCCAGCAGCTTAATGGGGGCCTTGGACACCGGGGAGCTGTTTTTT. The rearrangement links TRBV7-2 to TRBJ2-2, with D perhaps matching TRBD1 (6 bases). CDR3 length: 16 residues. Between the trimmed V and J ends, which lost 2 bases and 3 bases, there was a span of 13 bases. Germline V lookup: CDR1 SGHTA, CDR2 FQGNSA.

This clonotype occurred a few times. This chain connects TRBV4-1 to TRBJ2-3; D remains ambiguous. This CDR3 comprises 15 residues. V lost 0 bases and J lost 0, with 7 bases in between. CDR1 and CDR2 from the germline V gene are MGHRA and YSYEKL. CDR3 in DNA: TGCGCCAGCAGCCAAGATGAAGGTAGCACAGATACGCAGTATTTT. Residues: CASSQDEGSTDTQYF.

This clonotype was observed at least ten times. The chain employs TRBV10-2 and TRBJ1-4, with unresolved D. Germline assignment: CDR1 WSHSY and CDR2 SAAADI. The V end lost 7 bases, the J end lost 4 bases, and 4 bases lay between the germline ends. The CDR3 is 11 residues long. In DNA form, the CDR3 reads TGCGCCAGCAAACTTAATGAAAAACTGTTTTTT. This gives the protein CASKLNEKLFF.

The sample holds many counts of this clonotype. The CDR3 reads CAWRVLNTEAFF. The CDR3 region has the DNA TGTGCCTGGAGGGTACTGAACACTGAAGCTTTCTTT. This chain links TRBV30 with TRBJ1-1; D not certain. Germline loops: CDR1 GTSNPN, CDR2 SVGIG (reference sequence). The CDR3 loop spans 12 amino acids. The V end was cut by 3 bases, the J end by 0 bases, with 5 bases between.

This clonotype was recorded many times. The chain employs TRBV5-8 and TRBJ2-6; 10 bases map to TRBD1. The CDR3 is made up of 17 amino acids. Germline trimming cut 5 bases from V and 3 bases from J; bases unmatched to any gene: 8. The germline CDR1 and CDR2 sequences are SGHTS and YDEGEE. This CDR3 reads CASSWTGGSYGANVLTF. The CDR3 DNA reads TGTGCCAGCAGTTGGACAGGGGGGTCCTATGGGGCCAACGTCCTGACTTTC.

The rearrangement links TRBV3-1 to TRBJ1-2; D is possibly TRBD1 (5 bases). Trimming removed 6 bases at V and 4 bases at J, with 12 bases between. Germline-derived CDR1 and CDR2 are LGHDT and YNNKEL (reference sequence). This CDR3 has 13 amino acids. The CDR3 here is CASSQSGSYGYTF. CDR3 in DNA: TGTGCCAGCAGTCAGTCAGGGTCCTATGGCTACACCTTC.

This clonotype has a count of ten or more. The V and J genes are TRBV12-3 or TRBV12-4 and TRBJ1-1; D is perhaps TRBD1 (6 bases). Deletions cut 7 bases from V and 4 bases from J, with 19 bases between. This CDR3 has 15 amino acids. In nucleotides, the CDR3 is TGTGCCAGCACTTTGGGGACAATCCAGGGCACTGAAGCTTTCTTT. This encodes CASTLGTIQGTEAFF.

The genes are TRBV18 and TRBJ1-5; 10 bases map to TRBD1. CDR3 size: 19 residues. The V gene's germline CDR1 is KGHSH and CDR2 LQKENI. The V and J ends lost 6 bases and 0 bases, in that order; junction bases with no gene match: 14. The chain's CDR3 is CASSLLRQGADYSNQPQHF. The CDR3 DNA follows: TGTGCCAGCTCCCTTTTGAGACAGGGGGCTGACTATAGCAATCAGCCCCAGCATTTT.

The chain has TRBV6-2 or TRBV6-3 and TRBJ1-3; D gene unclear. Germline CDR1 is MNHEY and CDR2 is SVGEGT. The CDR3 extends over 15 amino acids. V gave up 10 bases and J gave up 0 bases, with 16 bases separating them. The CDR3 region is CATAPNGGSGNTIYF. The DNA of the CDR3 is TGTGCCACCGCACCTAATGGCGGCTCTGGAAACACCATATATTTT.

This clonotype turned up a few times. The chain is built from TRBV7-6 and TRBJ2-7; TRBD2 might be the D (5 bases). The V gene's germline CDR1 is SGHVS and CDR2 FNYEAQ. This CDR3 is built from 15 residues. With 6 bases removed from V and 5 bases from J, the gap between germline ends came to 20 bases. CDR3 in DNA: TGTGCCAGCAGTCTTCGGACTCCGGGATACAACGAGCAGTACTTC. Amino acids: CASSLRTPGYNEQYF.

This clonotype came up many times. The V and J genes are TRBV7-2 and TRBJ2-2; D not certain. This CDR3 is 14 amino acids long. CDR1 and CDR2 (germline): SGHTA, FQGNSA. Trimming removed 1 base from V and 0 bases from J, with 3 bases in between. The DNA for the CDR3 is TGTGCCAGCAGCTTAGTGCCGAACACCGGGGAGCTGTTTTTT. Its translation: CASSLVPNTGELFF.

V gene TRBV20-1 combines with J gene TRBJ2-6; the D is unclear. CDR1 and CDR2 from the germline V gene are DFQATT and SNEGSKA (reference sequence). Trimming left V 1 base short and J 0 bases short, with 10 bases between. The CDR3 totals 16 residues. In DNA form, the CDR3 reads TGCAGTGCTAGAGCGGCAGCCTACTCTGGGGCCAACGTCCTGACTTTC. Amino acids: CSARAAAYSGANVLTF.

This clonotype has a count of ten or more. The chain has TRBV28 and TRBJ1-4, with TRBD1 matching 8 bases. Trimming at V came to 6 bases and at J to 8 bases, leaving 8 bases not matched to a gene. The CDR3 contains 14 residues. Germline CDR1 reads MDHEN; CDR2 reads SYDVKM. CDR3 in amino acids: CASSPRDRREKLFF. DNA for the CDR3: TGTGCCAGCAGCCCCCGGGACAGGCGAGAAAAACTGTTTTTT.

This clonotype appeared a few times. The chain joins TRBV3-1 to TRBJ2-5; 8 positions match TRBD2. Germline loops: CDR1 LGHDT, CDR2 YNNKEL (reference sequence). This CDR3 is 12 amino acids long. V shed 8 bases, J shed 7 bases, and the junction held 6 bases outside the gene matches. CDR3 loop: CASRGGPRTQYF. CDR3 bases: TGTGCCAGCCGGGGGGGGCCACGGACCCAGTACTTC.

This clonotype was picked up a small number of times. The J gene is TRBJ2-3, the V gene TRBV4-1; D is unresolved. The germline V and J ends were trimmed by 1 base and 6 bases, with 14 bases remaining between them. The CDR3 covers 15 residues. The germline V gene has CDR1 MGHRA and CDR2 YSYEKL. CDR3 residues: CASSQGLAGWDTQYF. CDR3 sequence (DNA): TGCGCCAGCAGCCAAGGACTGGCAGGTTGGGATACGCAGTATTTT.

This clonotype was observed at least ten times. V usage is TRBV7-3 and J usage is TRBJ2-3; 7 bases fit TRBD2. The CDR3 totals 16 residues. Germline V gives CDR1 SGHTA, CDR2 FQGTGA. The trim removed 1 base at V and 2 bases at J, leaving 6 bases unmatched. The CDR3 DNA is TGTGCCAGCAGCTTAATGGGGCGGGGGATCACAGATACGCAGTATTTT. Translating gives CASSLMGRGITDTQYF.

The V and J genes are TRBV7-3 and TRBJ2-7, with a weak D call TRBD1 (5 bases). V was trimmed by 6 bases and J by 3 bases, leaving 18 bases between them. Germline assignment: CDR1 SGHTA and CDR2 FQGTGA. The CDR3 sequence is 15 residues long. The CDR3 DNA reads TGTGCCAGCAGGCCCAGGACAACGGACCACTACGAGCAGTACTTC. This gives the protein CASRPRTTDHYEQYF.

The genes are TRBV4-1 and TRBJ1-5; D perhaps matches TRBD1 (5 bases). V was clipped by 1 base and J by 2 bases, with 21 bases between them. CDR1 is MGHRA, CDR2 YSYEKL, per germline. The CDR3 has 19 residues. The CDR3 protein is CASSQGKGPLLGGNQPQHF. The CDR3 nucleotides read TGCGCCAGCAGCCAAGGAAAGGGTCCTCTTTTGGGGGGCAATCAGCCCCAGCATTTT.